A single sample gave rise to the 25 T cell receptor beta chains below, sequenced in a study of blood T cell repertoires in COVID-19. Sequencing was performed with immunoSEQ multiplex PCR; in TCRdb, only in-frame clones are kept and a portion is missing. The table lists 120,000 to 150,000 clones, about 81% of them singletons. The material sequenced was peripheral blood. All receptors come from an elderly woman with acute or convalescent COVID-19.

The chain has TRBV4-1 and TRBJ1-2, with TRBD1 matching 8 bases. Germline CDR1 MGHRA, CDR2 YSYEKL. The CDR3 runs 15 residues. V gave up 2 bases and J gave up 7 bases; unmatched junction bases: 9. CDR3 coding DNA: TGCGCCAGCAGCCAACCGGACAGGGCAGGGAGTGGCTACACCTTC. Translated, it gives CASSQPDRAGSGYTF.

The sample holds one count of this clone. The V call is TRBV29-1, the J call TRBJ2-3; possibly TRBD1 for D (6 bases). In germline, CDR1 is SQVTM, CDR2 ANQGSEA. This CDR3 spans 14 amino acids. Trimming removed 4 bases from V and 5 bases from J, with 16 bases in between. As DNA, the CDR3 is TGCAGCGTTGCCAGGGGCAGGGGTGAAGATACGCAGTATTTT. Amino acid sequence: CSVARGRGEDTQYF.

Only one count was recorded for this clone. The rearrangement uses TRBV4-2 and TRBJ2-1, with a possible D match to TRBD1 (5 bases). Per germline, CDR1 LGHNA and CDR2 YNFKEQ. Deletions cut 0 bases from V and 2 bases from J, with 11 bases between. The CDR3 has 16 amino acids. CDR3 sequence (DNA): TGTGCCAGCAGCCAAGATTGGCAGGGTACCTACAATGAGCAGTTCTTC. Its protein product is CASSQDWQGTYNEQFF.

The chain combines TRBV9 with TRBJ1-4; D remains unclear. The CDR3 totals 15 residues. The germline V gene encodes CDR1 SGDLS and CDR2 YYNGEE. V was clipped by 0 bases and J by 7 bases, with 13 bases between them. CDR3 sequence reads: CASSVGAGRGEKLFF. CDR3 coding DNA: TGTGCCAGCAGCGTAGGCGCGGGCCGGGGTGAAAAACTGTTTTTT.

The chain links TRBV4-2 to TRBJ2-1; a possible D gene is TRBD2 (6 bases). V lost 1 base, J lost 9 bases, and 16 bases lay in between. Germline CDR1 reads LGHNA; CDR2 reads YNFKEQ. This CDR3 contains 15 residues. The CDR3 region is CASSQATTAGSEQFF. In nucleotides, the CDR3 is TGTGCCAGCAGCCAAGCTACGACTGCCGGGAGTGAGCAGTTCTTC.

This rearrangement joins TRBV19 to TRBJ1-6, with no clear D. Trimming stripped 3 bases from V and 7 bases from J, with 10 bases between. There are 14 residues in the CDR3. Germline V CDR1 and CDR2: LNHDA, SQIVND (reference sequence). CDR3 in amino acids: CASSIGGINSPLHF. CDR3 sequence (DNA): TGTGCCAGTAGTATTGGCGGGATCAATTCACCCCTCCACTTT.

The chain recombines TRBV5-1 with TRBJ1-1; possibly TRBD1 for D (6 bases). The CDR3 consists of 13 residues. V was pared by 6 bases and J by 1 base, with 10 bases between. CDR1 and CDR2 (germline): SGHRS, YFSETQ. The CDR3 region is CASKAGQNTEAFF. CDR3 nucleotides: TGCGCCAGCAAAGCGGGACAGAACACTGAAGCTTTCTTT.

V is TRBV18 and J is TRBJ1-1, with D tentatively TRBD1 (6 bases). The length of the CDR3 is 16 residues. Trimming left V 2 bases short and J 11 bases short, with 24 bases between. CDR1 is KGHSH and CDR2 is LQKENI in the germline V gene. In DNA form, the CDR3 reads TGTGCCAGCTCACCATATCATGGACAGTCGAGGGTGAGGGCTTTCTTT. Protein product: CASSPYHGQSRVRAFF. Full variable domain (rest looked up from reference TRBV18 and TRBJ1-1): NAGVMQNPRHLVRRRGQEARLRCSPMKGHSHVYWYRQLPEEGLKFMVYLQKENIIDESGMPKERFSAEFPKEGPSILRIQQVVRGDSAAYFCASSPYHGQSRVRAFFGQGTRLTVV.

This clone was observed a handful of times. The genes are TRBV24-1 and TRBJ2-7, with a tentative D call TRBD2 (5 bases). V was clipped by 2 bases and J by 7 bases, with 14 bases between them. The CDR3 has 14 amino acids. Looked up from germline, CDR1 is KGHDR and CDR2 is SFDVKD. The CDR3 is CATSDSRGPNEQYF. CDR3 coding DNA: TGTGCCACCAGTGATTCGAGAGGGCCGAATGAGCAGTACTTC.

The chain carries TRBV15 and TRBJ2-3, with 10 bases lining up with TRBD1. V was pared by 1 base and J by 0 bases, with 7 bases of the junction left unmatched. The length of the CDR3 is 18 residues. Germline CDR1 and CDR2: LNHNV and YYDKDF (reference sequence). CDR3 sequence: CATSRVPGQGSSTDTQYF. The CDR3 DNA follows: TGTGCCACCAGCAGAGTACCGGGACAGGGGTCGAGCACAGATACGCAGTATTTT.

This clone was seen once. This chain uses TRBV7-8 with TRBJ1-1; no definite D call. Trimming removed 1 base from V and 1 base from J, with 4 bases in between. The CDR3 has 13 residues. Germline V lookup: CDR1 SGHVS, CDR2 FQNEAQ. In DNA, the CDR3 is TGTGCCAGCAGCTTAGGAGCGAACACTGAAGCTTTCTTT. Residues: CASSLGANTEAFF.

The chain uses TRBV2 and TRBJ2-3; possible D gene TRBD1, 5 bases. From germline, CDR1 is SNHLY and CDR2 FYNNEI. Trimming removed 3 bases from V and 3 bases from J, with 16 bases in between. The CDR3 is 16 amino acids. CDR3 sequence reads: CASSDVQGLSTDTQYF. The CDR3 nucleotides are TGTGCCAGCAGTGATGTGCAGGGTTTATCGACAGATACGCAGTATTTT.

The CDR3 region has the DNA TGCGCCAGCAGCCTCCCCCAGGGGGGTCCCCAAGAGACCCAGTACTTC. Translating it yields CASSLPQGGPQETQYF. J is TRBJ2-5 and V is TRBV5-1; tentatively, D is TRBD1 (7 bases). The germline V gene has CDR1 SGHRS and CDR2 YFSETQ. V lost 4 bases and J 1 base, leaving 17 bases between the germline ends. This CDR3 region has 16 residues.

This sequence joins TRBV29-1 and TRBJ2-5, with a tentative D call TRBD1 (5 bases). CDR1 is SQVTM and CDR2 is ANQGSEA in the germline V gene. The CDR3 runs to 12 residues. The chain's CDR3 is CSKRGPQETQYF. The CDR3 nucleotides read TGCAGTAAAAGGGGTCCCCAAGAGACCCAGTACTTC.

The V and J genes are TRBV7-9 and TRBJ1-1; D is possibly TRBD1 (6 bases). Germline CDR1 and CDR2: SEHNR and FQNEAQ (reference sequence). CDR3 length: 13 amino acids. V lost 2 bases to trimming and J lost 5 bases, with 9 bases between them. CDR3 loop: CASSLQGLTEAFF. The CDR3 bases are TGTGCCAGCAGCTTACAGGGGCTTACTGAAGCTTTCTTT.

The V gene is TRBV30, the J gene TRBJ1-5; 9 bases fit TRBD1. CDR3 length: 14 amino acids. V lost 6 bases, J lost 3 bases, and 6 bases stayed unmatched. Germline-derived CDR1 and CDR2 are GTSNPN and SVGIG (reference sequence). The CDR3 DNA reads TGTGCCTGCGCAAGGACAGGGGCCAATCAGCCCCAGCATTTT. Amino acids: CACARTGANQPQHF.

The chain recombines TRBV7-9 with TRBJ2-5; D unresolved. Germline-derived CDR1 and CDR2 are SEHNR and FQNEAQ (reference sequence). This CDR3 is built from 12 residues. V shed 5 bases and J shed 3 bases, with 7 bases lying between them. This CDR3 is CASSGPEETQYF. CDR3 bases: TGTGCCAGCAGCGGCCCCGAAGAGACCCAGTACTTC. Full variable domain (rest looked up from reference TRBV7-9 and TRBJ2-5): DTGVSQNPRHKITKRGQNVTFRCDPISEHNRLYWYRQTLGQGPEFLTYFQNEAQLEKSRLLSDRFSAERPKGSFSTLEIQRTEQGDSAMYLCASSGPEETQYFGPGTRLLVL.

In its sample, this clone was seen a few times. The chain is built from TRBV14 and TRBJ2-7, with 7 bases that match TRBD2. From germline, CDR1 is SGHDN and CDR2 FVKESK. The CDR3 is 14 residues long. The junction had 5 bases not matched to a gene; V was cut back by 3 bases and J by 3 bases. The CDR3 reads CASSQLRTSYEQYF. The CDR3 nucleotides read TGTGCCAGCAGCCAGCTTCGGACTAGCTACGAGCAGTACTTC.

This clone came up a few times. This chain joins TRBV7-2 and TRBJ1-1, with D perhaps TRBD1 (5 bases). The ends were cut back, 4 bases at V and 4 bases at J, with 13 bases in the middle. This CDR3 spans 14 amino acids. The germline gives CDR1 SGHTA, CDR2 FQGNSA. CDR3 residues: CASSSYGGTTEAFF. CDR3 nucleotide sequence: TGTGCCAGCAGCTCCTATGGGGGGACCACTGAAGCTTTCTTT.

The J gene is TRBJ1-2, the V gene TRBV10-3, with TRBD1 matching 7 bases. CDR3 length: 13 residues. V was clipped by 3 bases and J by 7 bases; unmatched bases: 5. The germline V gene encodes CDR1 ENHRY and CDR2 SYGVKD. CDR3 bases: TGTGCCATCAGTGAAGACAGGGTCGGTGGCTACACCTTC. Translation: CAISEDRVGGYTF.

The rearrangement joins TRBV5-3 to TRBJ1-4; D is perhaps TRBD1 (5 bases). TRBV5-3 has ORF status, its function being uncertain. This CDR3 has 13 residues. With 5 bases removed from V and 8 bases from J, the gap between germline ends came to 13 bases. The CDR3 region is CARRGQGGEKLFF. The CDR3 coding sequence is TGTGCCAGAAGAGGGCAGGGCGGAGAAAAACTGTTTTTT.

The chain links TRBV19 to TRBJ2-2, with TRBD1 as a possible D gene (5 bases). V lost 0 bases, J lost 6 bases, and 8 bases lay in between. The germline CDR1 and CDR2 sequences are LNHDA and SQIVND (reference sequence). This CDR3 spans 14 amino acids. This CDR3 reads CASSIDGAAGELFF. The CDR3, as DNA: TGTGCCAGTAGTATAGATGGGGCGGCCGGGGAGCTGTTTTTT.

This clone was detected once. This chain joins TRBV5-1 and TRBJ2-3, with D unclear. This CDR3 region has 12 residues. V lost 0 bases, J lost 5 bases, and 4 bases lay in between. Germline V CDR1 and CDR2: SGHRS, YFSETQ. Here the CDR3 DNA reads TGCGCCAGCAGCTTGGCGCGAGATACGCAGTATTTT. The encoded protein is CASSLARDTQYF.

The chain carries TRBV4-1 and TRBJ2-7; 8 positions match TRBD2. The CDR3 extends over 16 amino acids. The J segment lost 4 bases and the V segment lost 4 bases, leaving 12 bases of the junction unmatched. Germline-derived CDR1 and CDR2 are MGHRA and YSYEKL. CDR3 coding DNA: TGCGCCAGCAGCCGACTATCCGGACTAGCACCATACGAGCAGTACTTC. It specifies CASSRLSGLAPYEQYF.

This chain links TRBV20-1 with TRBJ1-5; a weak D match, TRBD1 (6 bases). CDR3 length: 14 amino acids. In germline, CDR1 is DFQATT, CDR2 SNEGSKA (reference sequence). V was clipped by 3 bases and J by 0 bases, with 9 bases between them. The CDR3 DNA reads TGCAGTGCTAGTAAGGGGGATAGCAATCAGCCCCAGCATTTT. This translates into CSASKGDSNQPQHF.